The source of this TCR beta chain is a study of CD8 T cells in ankylosing spondylitis. Regarding the study as a whole: There was reportedly significant enrichment of clones that were disease-linked in matched ankylosing spondylitis synovial fluid. About 8 highly homologous variants made up a TCR beta motif that seemed to typify ankylosing spondylitis blood.

As concerns this clonotype: As yet, its antigen is unknown.

Libraries of TCR beta came from quantitative 5'-RACE with molecular barcodes. TCRdb re-called the 5' RACE reads with MiXCR, one entry per CDR3 protein. The sample has nearly 350,000 distinct CDR3 sequences, roughly 15% seen once. The CDR3 is made up of 16 amino acids. Germline CDR1 SGHAT, CDR2 FQNNGV. The V gene lost 2 bases and the J gene lost 4 bases, with 17 bases spanning the gap. This chain connects TRBV11-2 to TRBJ1-1; D possibly corresponds to TRBD1 (6 bases). Specimen: blood, either unsorted or a sorted T cell fraction (not recorded which). The clonotype was recovered from a male donor with ankylosing spondylitis or in good health (not recorded which). The CDR3 is CASSLLTGTGGTEAFF. DNA for the CDR3: TGTGCCAGCAGCTTACTTACAGGGACCGGGGGCACTGAAGCTTTCTTT.